The next 16 T cell receptor beta chains were all read from a single sample in a study of IL-17A CD8 T cells in psoriatic arthritis synovium. The method was immunoSEQ multiplex PCR; TCRdb's version includes in-frame clones alone and lacks a portion of them. The table lists 1,900 or so clones, roughly three quarters of them singletons. Psoriatic arthritis patients had synovial fluid drawn from joints that were actively inflamed. Source material: memory CD8+ T cells from synovial fluid. The subset is: bulk memory CD8+ T cells (CD45RA-CD27+/- and CD45RA+CD27-). These TCRs come from a human donor with psoriatic arthritis.

This clone was observed a handful of times. The chain recombines TRBV10-2 with TRBJ2-1; 7 nucleotides line up with TRBD2. Germline CDR1 and CDR2: WSHSY and SAAADI. V was clipped by 7 bases and J by 5 bases; unmatched bases: 5. This CDR3 is built from 13 residues. The CDR3 sequence is CASMGGGNNEQFF. The CDR3 DNA follows: TGCGCCAGCATGGGGGGAGGGAACAATGAGCAGTTCTTC.

The chain couples TRBV7-6 to TRBJ2-1; a possible D gene is TRBD2 (6 bases). Between the trimmed V and J ends, which lost 4 bases and 7 bases, there was a span of 20 bases. The CDR3 has 16 amino acids. Germline CDR1 and CDR2: SGHVS and FNYEAQ. The CDR3 DNA is TGTGCCAGCAGCTCTAATTTGGGGCTAGCGCGGAATGAGCAGTTCTTC. Translated: CASSSNLGLARNEQFF.

The chain joins TRBV2 to TRBJ2-2, with 8 bases aligning to TRBD1. V lost 4 bases to trimming and J lost 2 bases; unmatched junction nucleotides: 6. The length of the CDR3 is 16 residues. CDR1 is SNHLY, CDR2 FYNNEI, per germline. CDR3: CASSALGQVNTGELFF. The CDR3 DNA reads as TGTGCCAGCAGTGCCTTGGGACAGGTTAACACCGGGGAGCTGTTTTTT.

The rearrangement links TRBV18 to TRBJ2-3; D is possibly TRBD2 (5 bases). Germline V gene sequence: CDR1 KGHSH, CDR2 LQKENI. V gave up 3 bases and J gave up 5 bases, with 12 bases separating them. This CDR3 has 14 residues. CDR3 in amino acids: CASSPMQREDTQYF. Here the CDR3 DNA reads TGTGCCAGCTCACCGATGCAGAGGGAAGATACGCAGTATTTT.

This clone was detected a few times. The rearrangement joins TRBV11-1 to TRBJ2-4; no clear D gene. Per the germline V gene, CDR1 is SGHAT and CDR2 is FQDESV (reference sequence). Trimming took 5 bases from V and 0 from J, leaving 5 bases between them. The CDR3 is 13 residues long. Written as DNA, the CDR3 is TGTGCCAGCAGCCCCATAGCCAAAAACATTCAGTACTTC. Its translation: CASSPIAKNIQYF. Combining the CDR3 with reference TRBV11-1 and TRBJ2-4 gives the whole variable domain EAEVAQSPRYKITEKSQAVAFWCDPISGHATLYWYRQILGQGPELLVQFQDESVVDDSQLPKDRFSAERLKGVDSTLKIQPAELGDSAMYLCASSPIAKNIQYFGAGTRLSVL.

This chain links TRBV4-3 with TRBJ1-6, with D unclear. Per germline, CDR1 LGHNA and CDR2 YSLEER. V was clipped by 7 bases and J by 9 bases, with 19 bases between them. CDR3 length: 15 residues. The CDR3 protein is CASKEGRLKRSPLHF. The CDR3 DNA is TGCGCCAGCAAAGAAGGGAGGCTAAAGCGTTCACCCCTCCACTTT.

The gene calls are TRBV27 and TRBJ2-1, with 10 bases matching TRBD2. There are 17 residues in the CDR3. Germline loops: CDR1 MNHEY, CDR2 SMNVEV (reference sequence). Trimming cost V 6 bases and J 2 bases; bases outside gene matches: 10. CDR3 sequence reads: CASRTEIAGGTYNEQFF. The DNA of the CDR3 is TGTGCCAGCAGGACCGAAATAGCGGGAGGTACCTACAATGAGCAGTTCTTC.

The V call is TRBV9, the J call TRBJ2-3; no clear D gene. The length of the CDR3 is 14 residues. Trimming pared 0 bases from V and 2 bases from J, leaving 7 bases between. Germline CDR1 is SGDLS and CDR2 is YYNGEE. The CDR3 DNA sequence: TGTGCCAGCAGCGTAGGACAAGACACAGATACGCAGTATTTT. Protein: CASSVGQDTDTQYF.

The V call is TRBV4-3, the J call TRBJ1-1; 10 bases line up with TRBD1. The germline CDR1 and CDR2 sequences are LGHNA and YSLEER. The trim removed 6 bases at V and 6 bases at J, leaving 7 bases unmatched. The CDR3 spans 14 residues. CDR3 sequence: CASRRNGQGAEAFF. CDR3 nucleotide sequence: TGCGCCAGCAGACGGAATGGACAGGGGGCTGAAGCTTTCTTT.

The genes are TRBV6-1 and TRBJ2-3; 9 bases agree with TRBD1. Germline-derived CDR1 and CDR2 are MNHNS and SASEGT. CDR3 size: 15 residues. V dropped 6 bases and J dropped 8; count of bases not matched to a gene: 12. The CDR3 here is CASSPGQGAMGTQYF. As DNA, the CDR3 is TGTGCCAGCAGCCCGGGACAGGGCGCAATGGGTACGCAGTATTTT.

The chain combines TRBV5-1 with TRBJ1-1; 8 nucleotides match TRBD1. This CDR3 comprises 16 residues. V shed 4 bases and J 1 base; nucleotides not matched to a gene: 9. The V gene's germline CDR1 is SGHRS and CDR2 YFSETQ. The CDR3 region is CASSLKGQAKNTEAFF. The CDR3 DNA is TGCGCCAGCAGCCTAAAGGGACAGGCGAAGAACACTGAAGCTTTCTTT.

The chain links TRBV4-2 to TRBJ2-7; 7 nucleotides line up with TRBD1. Germline-derived CDR1 and CDR2 are LGHNA and YNFKEQ. The CDR3 extends over 14 amino acids. V trimming: 1 base; J trimming: 3 bases; junction bases outside the gene matches: 3. CDR3 in DNA: TGTGCCAGCAGCCAAGCTCGGGACAGCTACGAGCAGTACTTC. It encodes CASSQARDSYEQYF.

This clone is labeled large. The chain carries TRBV6-6 and TRBJ1-2; tentative D call: TRBD1 (5 bases). Trimming cost V 5 bases and J 7 bases, with 17 bases left between them. Germline loops: CDR1 MNHNY, CDR2 SVGAGI (reference sequence). This CDR3 contains 14 residues. The CDR3 DNA reads TGTGCCAGCAGTACCCAGACCCGGGACCCTGGCTACACCTTC. This codes for CASSTQTRDPGYTF.

This clone was seen a few times. This chain connects TRBV5-1 to TRBJ2-1; D may be TRBD2 (5 bases). The ends were cut back, 4 bases at V and 2 bases at J, with 16 bases in the middle. CDR3 size: 16 residues. Germline loops: CDR1 SGHRS, CDR2 YFSETQ. The CDR3: CASSPGLELPYNEQFF. The CDR3, as DNA: TGCGCCAGCAGCCCCGGACTCGAATTACCCTACAATGAGCAGTTCTTC.

The sample holds one count of this clone. V and J are TRBV10-3 and TRBJ1-1; 11 bases match TRBD1. From germline, CDR1 is ENHRY and CDR2 SYGVKD. CDR3 length: 15 amino acids. The V and J ends lost 3 bases and 6 bases, in that order; junction bases with no gene match: 6. CDR3 DNA: TGTGCCATCAGTGAAGGGACAGGGGGTATACCTGAAGCTTTCTTT. It encodes CAISEGTGGIPEAFF.

The chain combines TRBV19 with TRBJ2-2; D assignment may be TRBD1 or TRBD2 (5 bases each). The CDR3 contains 15 residues. The germline CDR1 and CDR2 sequences are LNHDA and SQIVND (reference sequence). V was cut by 4 bases and J by 5 bases, with 14 bases left in between. This CDR3 reads CASSSLGTDTGELFF. CDR3 bases: TGTGCCAGTAGTAGCTTAGGGACGGATACCGGGGAGCTGTTTTTT.